This T cell receptor (beta chain) derives from a study of blood T cell repertoires in COVID-19. TCRdb keeps only in-frame clones here, not all; method: immunoSEQ multiplex PCR. The sample shows about 310,000 clones, 85% to 90% of them seen only once. The study recruited people aged about 18 to 95 years across some 23 US areas. Cohort 3 donors counted as recovered after two negative PCRs, clearance, or resolved symptoms. CDR1 and CDR2 (germline): SEHNR, FQNEAQ (reference sequence). Trimming took off 4 bases at V and 17 bases at J, with 17 bases between the two ends. The CDR3 has 12 residues. The chain is built from TRBV7-9 and TRBJ1-4; D might be TRBD1 (5 bases). The source is a woman aged 30 to 39 who had recovered from COVID-19. The specimen sequenced was PBMCs or T cells enriched from blood (not recorded which). CDR3 region: CASSSLTEKGFF. The CDR3 DNA reads TGTGCCAGCAGCTCTTTGACAGAGAAGGGCTTTTTT.